This record concerns one TCR beta chain sequence. Its antigen remains unidentified. No much larger clonotype is one base removed from it; base qualities were not supplied. The entry originates in a study of blood T cell repertoires in COVID-19 (dated by TCRdb to 2020 to 2022). With regard to the full study: Samples from collaborators originated in the United States, Italy and Spain and spanned both the acute and convalescent phases of COVID-19. The material from the prospective study consisted of cDNA or gDNA derived from T cells, B-cell-depleted T cells, or PBMCs. Deeply sampled blood TCRbeta repertoires from subjects exposed to, actively infected with, or recovered from COVID-19 were included in the dataset. The repertoires were made available in a free public database intended to serve as a resource for research on the immune response to SARS-CoV-2. The samples were drawn from two sources: the first 160 participants of the ongoing ImmuneRACE study, and 1,200 or so subjects contributed by 6 global collaborators. The sample metadata nearly always contained a de-identified subject ID, COVID-19 status, age in years and sex. Where available, HLA class I and class II types were taken from metadata supplied by the sample provider and were not determined by assay-based typing.

TCRbeta CDR3 regions were amplified from genomic DNA by means of the immunoSEQ Assay, a bias-controlled multiplex PCR. As for the original processing: Nucleated cell counts per sample were estimated from amplification of reference gene primers within the assay. To quantify the absolute abundance of each unique TCRbeta CDR3 rearrangement, sequence reads were collapsed and filtered. For each sample, productive Simpson clonality was calculated by taking the square root of Simpson's diversity index across productive rearrangements. Drawn from immuneACCESS, this table holds only the in-frame rearrangements with V and J called that TCRdb kept. Clones are partly lost; checked studies trace under half to an unresolved V gene and leave the rest unexplained. V, J and clone size derive from that table, while D and trimming were established from the DNA sequence. Here the sample has 190,000 or so clones; about nine tenths occur a single time. The ten top clones hold about 4% of the sample.

The full study reports these points: Clinical and demographic metadata were provided uncurated, with the amount varying by source and participant.

Collaborating institutions collected whole blood in K2EDTA tubes following their own protocols. For TCRbeta analysis, collaborator samples were shipped as frozen whole blood, as isolated PBMCs, or as DNA extracted from either sample type. This receptor was taken from a woman between 25 and 40 years old with acute or convalescent COVID-19. The sample comprised peripheral blood.

The bases read TGTGCCAGCAGTTTAGGGGGCCTCTATAGCAATCAGCCCCAGCATTTT. It specifies CASSLGGLYSNQPQHF. This chain joins TRBV28 to TRBJ1-5; TRBD1 is perhaps the D gene, given 6 matching bases. CDR3 length: 16 amino acids, cysteine to phenylalanine. Of all the DNA, just the CDR3 is kept, 48 bases in frame from base 1. Trimming at the junction amounts to 2 bases on V and 0 bases on J, and the germline ends lie 11 bases apart. Via the germline V gene, CDR1 is MDHEN and CDR2 SYDVKM.